Below, 26 T cell receptor beta chains from the same sample are listed, as sequenced in a study of response to subunit inactivated influenza vaccine. MiXCR, applied by TCRdb to the RT-PCR reads, yields one record per CDR3 protein. The data contain 500,000 to 550,000 distinct CDR3 sequences, approximately 24% of them seen just once; the ten biggest clones take up 2.5% to 3%. The sample was also linked to a second study, of T cells expressing NK-cell markers. Per that study: 5'RACE template switching with UMIs produced the TCR beta cDNA.

Sample: CD4+ T cells sorted from PBMCs, taken 11 to 12 days after vaccination. These receptors were taken from a man over 45 who received an inactivated influenza vaccine.

V and J are TRBV7-2 and TRBJ1-6; 9 bases are shared with TRBD1. Germline assignment: CDR1 SGHTA and CDR2 FQGNSA. V was clipped by 0 bases and J by 6 bases; unmatched bases: 3. This CDR3 has 16 amino acids. The CDR3 coding sequence is TGTGCCAGCAGCTTAGCAGCGGGACAGGGTAATTCACCCCTCCACTTT. This sequence encodes CASSLAAGQGNSPLHF.

The genes are TRBV12-3 or TRBV12-4 and TRBJ2-4; 11 bases are shared with TRBD1. J lost 10 bases, V lost 7 bases, and 12 bases had no gene match. The CDR3 has 15 amino acids. The CDR3: CASTLRGTGGSIQYF. The CDR3 DNA is TGTGCCAGCACCCTCCGAGGGACAGGGGGGTCGATTCAGTACTTC.

The chain carries TRBV5-1 and TRBJ1-2, with TRBD1 matching 7 bases. This CDR3 is built from 16 residues. V lost 5 bases, J lost 6 bases, and 16 bases stayed unmatched. Per the germline V gene, CDR1 is SGHRS and CDR2 is YFSETQ. This chain's CDR3 is CASSRRSSGGSDGYTF. CDR3 in DNA: TGCGCCAGCAGTCGAAGATCGTCAGGGGGATCCGATGGCTACACCTTC. The full variable domain, its missing parts supplied by reference TRBV5-1 and TRBJ1-2, is KAGVTQTPRYLIKTRGQQVTLSCSPISGHRSVSWYQQTPGQGLQFLFEYFSETQRNKGNFPGRFSGRQFSNSRSEMNVSTLELGDSALYLCASSRRSSGGSDGYTFGSGTRLTVV.

Only a few counts were recorded for this clonotype. The CDR3 here is CSARGLRGDQETQYF. CDR3 nucleotide sequence: TGCAGCGCTCGCGGGTTGAGGGGGGACCAAGAGACCCAGTACTTC. The rearrangement uses TRBV20-1 and TRBJ2-5; tentatively, D is TRBD1 or TRBD2 (6 bases each). Germline values: CDR1 DFQATT, CDR2 SNEGSKA (reference sequence). CDR3 length: 15 amino acids.

The genes are TRBV6-5 and TRBJ2-7; D perhaps matches TRBD1 (5 bases). Trimming removed 2 bases from V and 7 bases from J, with 6 bases in between. Germline lookup yields CDR1 MNHEY and CDR2 SVGAGI. The CDR3 covers 11 residues. The CDR3 loop is CASSYRGEQYF. The CDR3 DNA sequence: TGTGCCAGCAGTTACAGGGGTGAGCAGTACTTC.

The chain uses TRBV6-5 and TRBJ1-1; TRBD1 matches 7 bases. V lost 4 bases to trimming and J lost 2 bases; unmatched junction nucleotides: 10. The CDR3 is 16 amino acids. Germline V gives CDR1 MNHEY, CDR2 SVGAGI. CDR3 residues: CASSSRRTGANTEAFF. The CDR3 DNA reads TGTGCCAGCAGTTCCAGAAGGACAGGAGCCAACACTGAAGCTTTCTTT.

There are a few counts of this clonotype. The gene calls are TRBV10-3 and TRBJ1-4; 7 positions agree with TRBD1. Trimming cost V 5 bases and J 10 bases; bases outside gene matches: 7. CDR1 ENHRY and CDR2 SYGVKD come from the germline V gene. CDR3 size: 13 residues. As DNA, the CDR3 is TGTGCCATCAGTATGCAGGGGGAAGCAAAACTGTTTTTT. The encoded protein is CAISMQGEAKLFF.

The chain combines TRBV5-1 with TRBJ2-1; 9 bases line up with TRBD1. V lost 4 bases and J lost 7; bases outside the gene matches: 9. Looked up from germline, CDR1 is SGHRS and CDR2 is YFSETQ. The CDR3 has 15 amino acids. The CDR3 reads CASSLTGQGFNEQFF. The DNA for the CDR3 is TGCGCCAGCAGCCTGACGGGACAGGGATTTAATGAGCAGTTCTTC.

This clonotype was counted between two and nine times. The chain recombines TRBV7-2 with TRBJ1-5, with D possibly being TRBD1 (5 bases). Germline assignment: CDR1 SGHTA and CDR2 FQGNSA. The CDR3 covers 16 residues. The ends were cut back, 1 base at V and 3 bases at J, with 13 bases in the middle. CDR3 sequence: CASSLGWGGINQPQHF. The CDR3 DNA is TGTGCCAGCAGCTTAGGGTGGGGGGGTATCAATCAGCCCCAGCATTTT. Filled out from reference TRBV7-2 and TRBJ1-5, the complete variable domain reads GAGVSQSPSNKVTEKGKDVELRCDPISGHTALYWYRQSLGQGLEFLIYFQGNSAPDKSGLPSDRFSAERTGGSVSTLTIQRTQQEDSAVYLCASSLGWGGINQPQHFGDGTRLSIL.

This clonotype came up many times. The chain joins TRBV3-1 to TRBJ1-1; no definite D call. Germline CDR1 and CDR2: LGHDT and YNNKEL (reference sequence). The CDR3 totals 20 residues. V was shortened by 0 bases and J by 1 base, with 24 bases between the two germline ends. CDR3 coding DNA: TGTGCCAGCAGCCAAGAAATCCTCAAATGGGCAGGAGAAAGGAACACTGAAGCTTTCTTT. Amino acid sequence: CASSQEILKWAGERNTEAFF.

This clonotype was detected a few times. The rearrangement joins TRBV24-1 to TRBJ1-1; D is ambiguous. There are 19 residues in the CDR3. Germline CDR1 KGHDR, CDR2 SFDVKD. V lost 0 bases and J lost 1, with 20 bases in between. This CDR3 is CATSDLPGRENPGNTEAFF. In nucleotides, the CDR3 is TGTGCCACCAGTGATTTGCCCGGAAGAGAGAACCCTGGGAACACTGAAGCTTTCTTT.

The chain carries TRBV6-2 or TRBV6-3 and TRBJ2-5; 7 nucleotides align to TRBD2. V was pared by 5 bases and J by 6 bases, with 9 bases of the junction left unmatched. Germline loops: CDR1 MNHEY, CDR2 SVGEGT. This CDR3 has 14 residues. In DNA form, the CDR3 reads TGTGCCAGCAGTCGCCTAGGCGGGGGAAAGACCCAGTACTTC. Translated, it gives CASSRLGGGKTQYF.

This clonotype was found a few times. The chain combines TRBV6-1 with TRBJ2-2, with a weak D call TRBD1 (5 bases). Germline loops: CDR1 MNHNS, CDR2 SASEGT. The V gene lost 4 bases and the J gene lost 0 bases, with 6 bases spanning the gap. This CDR3 has 14 amino acids. The CDR3 region has the DNA TGTGCCAGCAGTGGACAGCCGAACACCGGGGAGCTGTTTTTT. Protein product: CASSGQPNTGELFF.

Many counts were recorded for this clonotype. This rearrangement joins TRBV14 to TRBJ2-1, with 10 positions matching TRBD2. V was clipped by 0 bases and J by 1 base; unmatched bases: 9. The CDR3 contains 19 residues. Germline V gene sequence: CDR1 SGHDN, CDR2 FVKESK. The CDR3 loop reads CASSQDPASGSASYNEQFF. The CDR3 bases are TGTGCCAGCAGCCAAGATCCCGCTAGCGGGAGCGCTTCCTACAATGAGCAGTTCTTC. Looking up the rest from reference TRBV14 and TRBJ2-1 gives the full variable domain: EAGVTQFPSHSVIEKGQTVTLRCDPISGHDNLYWYRRVMGKEIKFLLHFVKESKQDESGMPNNRFLAERTGGTYSTLKVQPAELEDSGVYFCASSQDPASGSASYNEQFFGPGTRLTVL.

This clonotype was counted ten times or more. V gene TRBV3-1 combines with J gene TRBJ2-1; 9 bases map to TRBD2. The CDR3 is 15 residues long. Losses at the gene ends were 0 bases for V and 9 bases for J; bases not matched to a gene: 6. Per germline, CDR1 LGHDT and CDR2 YNNKEL (reference sequence). CDR3 nucleotide sequence: TGTGCCAGCAGCCAAGATGGCGGGGGGGCACTTGAGCAGTTCTTC. Amino acid sequence: CASSQDGGGALEQFF.

J is TRBJ2-3 and V is TRBV14; D call uncertain. The germline V gene has CDR1 SGHDN and CDR2 FVKESK. The CDR3 loop spans 17 amino acids. V shed 0 bases and J shed 1 base, with 14 bases lying between them. CDR3 protein: CASSQDHLNSGTDTQYF. The CDR3 DNA follows: TGTGCCAGCAGCCAAGACCACCTCAACTCCGGCACAGATACGCAGTATTTT.

The genes are TRBV6-2 or TRBV6-3 and TRBJ2-5, with 8 bases identical to TRBD2. Germline trimming cut 0 bases from V and 1 base from J; bases unmatched to any gene: 4. Germline V lookup: CDR1 MNHEY, CDR2 SVGEGT. CDR3 length equals 16 residues. The chain's CDR3 is CASSYSSGRSQETQYF. The CDR3 nucleotides read TGTGCCAGCAGTTACTCCAGCGGGAGATCCCAAGAGACCCAGTACTTC.

The J gene is TRBJ2-2, the V gene TRBV10-2; TRBD1 might be the D (6 bases). The length of the CDR3 is 11 residues. V was trimmed by 8 bases and J by 6 bases, leaving 7 bases between them. Germline assignment: CDR1 WSHSY and CDR2 SAAADI. CDR3 protein: CASGGPGELFF. CDR3 DNA: TGCGCCAGCGGGGGCCCCGGGGAGCTGTTTTTT.

This clonotype was detected only a few times. J is TRBJ2-5 and V is TRBV20-1, with 13 bases aligning to TRBD2. Germline V gene sequence: CDR1 DFQATT, CDR2 SNEGSKA (reference sequence). The V segment lost 5 bases and the J segment 2 bases; nucleotides outside the gene matches: 8. This CDR3 is built from 16 residues. Here the CDR3 DNA reads TGCAGTGCTCCCGGGACTAGCGGGGACGCTCAAGAGACCCAGTACTTC. This codes for CSAPGTSGDAQETQYF.

This clonotype was seen more than once but under ten times. The CDR3 region has the DNA TGTGCCAGCAGTGAAGCGCTTCGCAGGTTGGGGAAAAACATTCAGTACTTC. It specifies CASSEALRRLGKNIQYF. This rearrangement joins TRBV2 to TRBJ2-4, with unresolved D. The germline V gene has CDR1 SNHLY and CDR2 FYNNEI. The CDR3 runs 17 residues. Deletions cut 0 bases from V and 4 bases from J, with 16 bases between.

Here the CDR3 reads CASNQGITDTQYF. The CDR3, as DNA: TGCGCCAGCAATCAGGGGATTACAGATACGCAGTATTTT. The chain employs TRBV5-1 and TRBJ2-3, with a tentative D call TRBD1 (6 bases). Looked up from germline, CDR1 is SGHRS and CDR2 is YFSETQ. Trimming stripped 6 bases from V and 3 bases from J, with 11 bases between. The CDR3 runs 13 residues.

In this sample, this clonotype turned up a few times. The rearrangement links TRBV20-1 to TRBJ1-2; 9 nucleotides line up with TRBD1. This CDR3 comprises 13 residues. The germline gives CDR1 DFQATT, CDR2 SNEGSKA (reference sequence). With 7 bases clipped from V and 8 bases from J, the junction kept 11 bases outside the gene matches. The DNA of the CDR3 is TGCAGTGGAGCCATACAGGGGGCGCGCGGCTACACCTTC. It specifies CSGAIQGARGYTF.

The chain couples TRBV12-3 or TRBV12-4 to TRBJ2-1; D call uncertain. V lost 8 bases and J 3 bases, leaving 8 bases between the germline ends. The CDR3 consists of 12 residues. In DNA, the CDR3 is TGTGCCAGCGGACCTTTCTACAATGAGCAGTTCTTC. It is translated as CASGPFYNEQFF.

In this sample, this clonotype turned up a few times. The genes are TRBV7-9 and TRBJ1-2, with D possibly being TRBD1 (5 bases). Germline values: CDR1 SEHNR, CDR2 FQNEAQ (reference sequence). The CDR3 runs 12 residues. V lost 5 bases to trimming and J lost 4 bases, with 8 bases between them. CDR3: CASSKQGYGYTF. DNA for the CDR3: TGTGCCAGCAGCAAGCAGGGCTATGGCTACACCTTC.

This clonotype showed up many times. The V and J genes are TRBV5-1 and TRBJ2-7, with 10 nucleotides matching TRBD2. V lost 0 bases, J lost 1 base, and 10 bases stayed unmatched. This CDR3 is 18 amino acids long. CDR1 is SGHRS and CDR2 is YFSETQ in the germline V gene. CDR3 protein: CASSLVASGGLTSYEQYF. The DNA of the CDR3 is TGCGCCAGCAGCTTGGTTGCTAGCGGGGGCCTCACTTCCTACGAGCAGTACTTC.

This clonotype was recorded at least ten times. The J gene is TRBJ1-2, the V gene TRBV4-1; possible D gene TRBD1, 6 bases. The CDR3 totals 14 residues. Per germline, CDR1 MGHRA and CDR2 YSYEKL. Trimming took off 2 bases at V and 7 bases at J, with 14 bases between the two ends. CDR3 sequence: CASSQPTRGGGYTF. CDR3 bases: TGCGCCAGCAGCCAACCGACCAGGGGCGGTGGCTACACCTTC.